This passage covers 31 T cell receptor beta chains from one sample sequenced in a study of blood T cell repertoires in COVID-19. Profiling relied on immunoSEQ multiplex PCR, and the TCRdb table lists in-frame clones only, not all of them. The sample carries over 130,000 clones, around 82% recorded once. The sequenced sample was peripheral blood. These receptors all stem from a human donor in a cohort sampled during active COVID-19.

V usage is TRBV5-6 and J usage is TRBJ2-2, with D hard to call. Trimming took 1 base from V and 0 from J, leaving 10 bases between them. Germline values: CDR1 SGHDT, CDR2 YYEEEE. CDR3 length: 16 residues. The CDR3 bases are TGTGCCAGCAGCTTGTTTGGCCGTTCGAACACCGGGGAGCTGTTTTTT. It encodes CASSLFGRSNTGELFF.

V is TRBV10-3 and J is TRBJ2-7; D ambiguous. CDR1 and CDR2 (germline): ENHRY, SYGVKD. This CDR3 is 16 amino acids long. Trimming cost V 0 bases and J 5 bases, with 17 bases left between them. The CDR3 DNA is TGTGCCATCAGTGAGTCGAATGTCGGGTTTGGTGACGAGCAGTACTTC. Residues: CAISESNVGFGDEQYF.

The V gene is TRBV10-1, the J gene TRBJ2-5, with D perhaps matching TRBD2 (6 bases). There are 16 residues in the CDR3. CDR1 and CDR2 from the germline V gene are WNHNN and SYGVQD (reference sequence). V lost 0 bases and J 4 bases, leaving 15 bases between the germline ends. Here the CDR3 reads CASSESGGARRETQYF. The DNA of the CDR3 is TGCGCCAGCAGTGAGTCAGGCGGGGCGAGGCGAGAGACCCAGTACTTC.

This clone was recorded once. The chain links TRBV6-5 to TRBJ1-3, with a tentative D call TRBD1 (5 bases). The V gene lost 6 bases and the J gene lost 0 bases, with 12 bases spanning the gap. The germline CDR1 and CDR2 sequences are MNHEY and SVGAGI. CDR3 length: 15 amino acids. CDR3 coding DNA: TGTGCCAGCAGCCTTCGGGGGTCCTCTGGAAACACCATATATTTT. This sequence encodes CASSLRGSSGNTIYF.

The chain couples TRBV13 to TRBJ2-5; maybe TRBD2 (6 bases). Trimming shortened V by 4 bases and J by 3 bases, and 12 bases separated the two germline ends. In germline, CDR1 is PRHDT, CDR2 FYEKMQ (reference sequence). The CDR3 extends over 14 amino acids. In DNA form, the CDR3 reads TGTGCCAGCAGCTCCCCGACTAGAAAAGAGACCCAGTACTTC. Translating gives CASSSPTRKETQYF.

This chain uses TRBV28 with TRBJ1-2; D may be TRBD1 (5 bases). The CDR3 totals 13 residues. Per germline, CDR1 MDHEN and CDR2 SYDVKM. V lost 8 bases, J lost 4 bases, and 14 bases lay in between. For the CDR3, the DNA is TGTGCCAGCCTTGGGGGGAAGGGCTATGGCTACACCTTC. Protein: CASLGGKGYGYTF.

J is TRBJ2-7 and V is TRBV10-3; 12 nucleotides match TRBD2. The CDR3 extends over 15 amino acids. Trimming at V came to 6 bases and at J to 4 bases, leaving 7 bases not matched to a gene. Looked up from germline, CDR1 is ENHRY and CDR2 is SYGVKD. The CDR3: CAIRPGLAGIYEQYF. CDR3 sequence (DNA): TGTGCCATCAGGCCGGGACTAGCGGGCATTTACGAGCAGTACTTC.

The table lists this clone with a count of one. V is TRBV11-2 and J is TRBJ2-5; D gene ambiguous. Looked up from germline, CDR1 is SGHAT and CDR2 is FQNNGV. The germline V and J ends were trimmed by 6 bases and 5 bases, with 7 bases remaining between them. The length of the CDR3 is 11 residues. CDR3 sequence (DNA): TGTGCCAGCAGGATCGGGGAGACCCAGTACTTC. It specifies CASRIGETQYF.

This chain uses TRBV27 with TRBJ1-6; D may be TRBD1 (6 bases). This CDR3 comprises 14 residues. Germline CDR1 reads MNHEY; CDR2 reads SMNVEV (reference sequence). Deletions cut 5 bases from V and 19 bases from J, with 24 bases between. CDR3 nucleotides: TGTGCCAGCAGTGCCGCCGCGGGGGGGGCCCTACTACACTTT. This translates into CASSAAAGGALLHF.

This clone was detected only once. The chain recombines TRBV4-1 with TRBJ2-5, with 10 bases lining up with TRBD2. The CDR3 is 19 amino acids. CDR1 and CDR2 (germline): MGHRA, YSYEKL. V trimming: 0 bases; J trimming: 5 bases; junction bases outside the gene matches: 15. The chain's CDR3 is CASSQDPWGGLAGAETQYF. The CDR3 DNA reads TGCGCCAGCAGCCAAGACCCCTGGGGGGGGCTAGCGGGGGCGGAGACCCAGTACTTC.

J is TRBJ1-1 and V is TRBV28; the match to TRBD1 covers 8 bases. Germline V CDR1 and CDR2: MDHEN, SYDVKM. J was trimmed by 2 bases and V by 6 bases; bases with no gene match: 14. The CDR3 totals 17 residues. CDR3 bases: TGTGCCAGCAGCCACCTACGGGGGACAGGCCCAAACACTGAAGCTTTCTTT. Translating gives CASSHLRGTGPNTEAFF.

This clone was counted a few times. The rearrangement links TRBV7-2 to TRBJ2-5; 7 positions match TRBD1. The ends lost 4 bases at V and 5 bases at J; junction bases unmatched: 7. This CDR3 is 14 amino acids long. Germline lookup yields CDR1 SGHTA and CDR2 FQGNSA. Written as DNA, the CDR3 is TGTGCCAGCAGCTGGACAGGTCGGAGGGAGACCCAGTACTTC. Its translation: CASSWTGRRETQYF.

V gene TRBV12-3 or TRBV12-4 combines with J gene TRBJ2-5; tentative D call: TRBD2 (5 bases). Trimming left V 7 bases short and J 6 bases short, with 15 bases between. CDR3 length: 13 amino acids. The CDR3 DNA reads as TGTGCCAGCACCCTACGGGAAACGAAGACCCAGTACTTC. Protein sequence: CASTLRETKTQYF.

The chain joins TRBV5-6 to TRBJ1-1, with a weak D call TRBD1 (5 bases). The germline V and J ends were trimmed by 0 bases and 4 bases, with 7 bases remaining between them. The V gene's germline CDR1 is SGHDT and CDR2 YYEEEE. This CDR3 is 13 amino acids long. The CDR3 DNA is TGTGCCAGCAGCTTGGGTAGGGGCACTGAAGCTTTCTTT. Translating gives CASSLGRGTEAFF. Using reference TRBV5-6 and TRBJ1-1 for the parts outside the CDR3, the full variable domain is DAGVTQSPTHLIKTRGQQVTLRCSPKSGHDTVSWYQQALGQGPQFIFQYYEEEERQRGNFPDRFSGHQFPNYSSELNVNALLLGDSALYLCASSLGRGTEAFFGQGTRLTVV.

In this sample, this clone turned up a few times. The chain couples TRBV5-1 to TRBJ2-2; 11 nucleotides line up with TRBD2. The CDR3 extends over 16 amino acids. J lost 2 bases, V lost 3 bases, and 3 bases had no gene match. Germline values: CDR1 SGHRS, CDR2 YFSETQ. CDR3 DNA: TGCGCCAGCAGCTCGACTAGCGGGATCAACACCGGGGAGCTGTTTTTT. This codes for CASSSTSGINTGELFF. The full variable domain, in which reference TRBV5-1 and TRBJ2-2 provide the parts outside the CDR3, is KAGVTQTPRYLIKTRGQQVTLSCSPISGHRSVSWYQQTPGQGLQFLFEYFSETQRNKGNFPGRFSGRQFSNSRSEMNVSTLELGDSALYLCASSSTSGINTGELFFGEGSRLTVL.

This clone was recorded at least ten times. An end of the junction does not agree with germline; a read error may underlie this. The rearrangement uses TRBV5-1 and TRBJ2-7; D unresolved. The CDR3 is 14 amino acids. The V gene's germline CDR1 is SGHRS and CDR2 YFSETQ. The CDR3 sequence: CATSLDGGSYEQYF. CDR3 nucleotides: TGCGCCACCAGCTTGGATGGCGGCTCCTACGAGCAGTACTTC.

This chain links TRBV7-9 with TRBJ1-1; D gene ambiguous. Germline V gene data show CDR1 as SEHNR and CDR2 as FQNEAQ (reference sequence). With 5 bases removed from V and 7 bases from J, the gap between germline ends came to 17 bases. This CDR3 has 14 amino acids. CDR3 in DNA: TGTGCCAGCAGCAGAGAGCCGGGTTTGGTTGAAGCTTTCTTT. Protein sequence: CASSREPGLVEAFF.

The chain combines TRBV5-4 with TRBJ1-6, with D perhaps TRBD1 (5 bases). The CDR3 is 13 residues long. CDR1 is SGHNT, CDR2 YYREEE, per germline (reference sequence). V was cut by 4 bases and J by 4 bases, with 6 bases left in between. The chain's CDR3 is CASSGQYNSPLHF. CDR3 bases: TGTGCCAGCAGCGGACAATATAATTCACCCCTCCACTTT.

This clone showed up just once. The chain recombines TRBV14 with TRBJ1-1; D remains unclear. CDR3 length equals 15 residues. CDR1 is SGHDN and CDR2 is FVKESK in the germline V gene. The V end lost 3 bases, the J end lost 3 bases, and 14 bases lay between the germline ends. The CDR3 protein is CASSHDMSPDTEAFF. The DNA of the CDR3 is TGTGCCAGCAGCCATGACATGAGTCCAGACACTGAAGCTTTCTTT.

This chain uses TRBV5-1 with TRBJ2-3; D is unresolved. Germline CDR1 reads SGHRS; CDR2 reads YFSETQ. The CDR3 consists of 14 residues. The germline V and J ends were trimmed by 7 bases and 2 bases, with 14 bases remaining between them. CDR3 sequence: CASGWALLTDTQYF. CDR3 DNA sequence: TGCGCCAGCGGGTGGGCGTTACTCACAGATACGCAGTATTTT.

The rearrangement uses TRBV19 and TRBJ1-4; no clear D gene. Looked up from germline, CDR1 is LNHDA and CDR2 is SQIVND (reference sequence). The CDR3 sequence is 16 residues long. V lost 1 base to trimming and J lost 2 bases, with 11 bases between them. Written as DNA, the CDR3 is TGTGCCAGTAGTATAGCTCACAGCCTCACTAATGAAAAACTGTTTTTT. It translates to CASSIAHSLTNEKLFF.

The V call is TRBV27, the J call TRBJ1-6; no definite D call. V was shortened by 5 bases and J by 9 bases, with 11 bases between the two germline ends. The CDR3 runs to 13 residues. Germline CDR1 is MNHEY and CDR2 is SMNVEV (reference sequence). CDR3 in DNA: TGTGCCAGCAGTGAGAGGCGGGCTTCACCCCTCCACTTT. Protein product: CASSERRASPLHF.

This clone was observed at least ten times. CDR3 coding DNA: TGTGCCATCAGTATAGCGTTTACTAGCACAGATACGCAGTATTTT. It encodes CAISIAFTSTDTQYF. The rearrangement links TRBV10-3 to TRBJ2-3; D possibly corresponds to TRBD2 (5 bases). The CDR3 has 15 residues. Per germline, CDR1 ENHRY and CDR2 SYGVKD. Trimming removed 5 bases at V and 0 bases at J, with 12 bases between.

The chain links TRBV11-2 to TRBJ1-1; TRBD1 agrees at 7 bases. The CDR3 is 15 residues long. Germline loops: CDR1 SGHAT, CDR2 FQNNGV. Unmatched junction bases numbered 9, after V lost 3 bases and J lost 5 bases. In DNA, the CDR3 is TGTGCCAGCAGCTTTACCGACAGGGCGGGGACTGAAGCTTTCTTT. Protein sequence: CASSFTDRAGTEAFF.

The V gene is TRBV29-1, the J gene TRBJ1-2; 9 bases line up with TRBD1. CDR1 and CDR2 from the germline V gene are SQVTM and ANQGSEA. The junction had 2 bases not matched to a gene; V was cut back by 7 bases and J by 5 bases. This CDR3 region has 11 residues. CDR3 bases: TGCAGCGCTGGGACAGGGTATGGCTACACCTTC. Amino acid sequence: CSAGTGYGYTF.

In this sample, this clone turned up once. The chain links TRBV6-5 to TRBJ2-7, with 8 bases fitting TRBD1. This CDR3 has 13 residues. In germline, CDR1 is MNHEY, CDR2 SVGAGI. Trimming cost V 6 bases and J 1 base; bases outside gene matches: 2. The CDR3 DNA reads as TGTGCCAGCAGACAGGGGGTATCCTACGAGCAGTACTTC. Translating gives CASRQGVSYEQYF.

This sequence joins TRBV5-1 and TRBJ2-2; 11 nucleotides line up with TRBD2. The ends lost 0 bases at V and 3 bases at J; junction bases unmatched: 7. Germline values: CDR1 SGHRS, CDR2 YFSETQ. The CDR3 totals 18 residues. The CDR3 loop is CASSLEASGGRDTGELFF. The CDR3, as DNA: TGCGCCAGCAGCTTGGAAGCTAGCGGGGGGCGAGACACCGGGGAGCTGTTTTTT. The full variable domain, rest sourced from reference TRBV5-1 and TRBJ2-2, is KAGVTQTPRYLIKTRGQQVTLSCSPISGHRSVSWYQQTPGQGLQFLFEYFSETQRNKGNFPGRFSGRQFSNSRSEMNVSTLELGDSALYLCASSLEASGGRDTGELFFGEGSRLTVL.

This clone was detected a few times. Relative to the germline gene, one junction end is altered; a read error may explain this. The chain joins TRBV28 to TRBJ2-7; TRBD1 is a possible D gene (7 bases). The CDR3 length is 13 residues. Germline V gives CDR1 MDHEN, CDR2 SYDVKM. CDR3 protein: CASGRTGPYGQYF. CDR3 sequence (DNA): TGTGCCAGCGGGAGGACAGGCCCCTACGGGCAGTACTTC.

V gene TRBV4-1 combines with J gene TRBJ1-2; no firm D call. Germline CDR1 MGHRA, CDR2 YSYEKL. The CDR3 loop spans 14 amino acids. Between the trimmed V and J ends, which lost 4 bases and 6 bases, there was a span of 15 bases. Written as DNA, the CDR3 is TGCGCCAGCAGCCCAGACACCTTAGCGGATGGCTACACCTTC. Translation gives CASSPDTLADGYTF.

The rearrangement links TRBV7-9 to TRBJ2-7; 7 bases are shared with TRBD1. CDR1 and CDR2 (germline): SEHNR, FQNEAQ (reference sequence). V was clipped by 6 bases and J by 7 bases; unmatched bases: 21. The CDR3 is 17 residues long. The CDR3 loop is CASSAGTEEWYGREQYF. The DNA of the CDR3 is TGTGCCAGCAGTGCCGGGACAGAGGAGTGGTACGGTAGAGAGCAGTACTTC.

The chain recombines TRBV7-6 with TRBJ2-6, with no clear D. This CDR3 has 14 amino acids. Germline lookup yields CDR1 SGHVS and CDR2 FNYEAQ. Trimming removed 4 bases at V and 0 bases at J, with 4 bases between. The CDR3: CASSSSSGANVLTF. The DNA of the CDR3 is TGTGCCAGCAGCTCTAGCTCTGGGGCCAACGTCCTGACTTTC.